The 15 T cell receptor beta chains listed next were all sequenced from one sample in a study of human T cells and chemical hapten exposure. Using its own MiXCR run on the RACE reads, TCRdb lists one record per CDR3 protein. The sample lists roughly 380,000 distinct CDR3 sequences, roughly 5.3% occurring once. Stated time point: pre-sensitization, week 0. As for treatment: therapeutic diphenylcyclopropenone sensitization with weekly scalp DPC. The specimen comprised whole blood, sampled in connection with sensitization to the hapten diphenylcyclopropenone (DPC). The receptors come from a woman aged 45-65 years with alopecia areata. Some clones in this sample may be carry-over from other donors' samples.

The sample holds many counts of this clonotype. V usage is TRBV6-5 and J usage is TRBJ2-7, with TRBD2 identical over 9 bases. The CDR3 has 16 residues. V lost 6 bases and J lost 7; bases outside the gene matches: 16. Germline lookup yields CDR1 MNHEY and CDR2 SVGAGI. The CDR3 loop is CASSRSVGLATREQYF. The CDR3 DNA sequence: TGTGCCAGCAGCCGCTCGGTAGGACTAGCGACAAGAGAGCAGTACTTC.

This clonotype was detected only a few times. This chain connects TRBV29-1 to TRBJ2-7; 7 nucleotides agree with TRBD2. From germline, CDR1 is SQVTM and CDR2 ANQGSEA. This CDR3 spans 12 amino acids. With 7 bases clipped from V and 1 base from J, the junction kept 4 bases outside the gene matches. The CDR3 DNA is TGCAGCGCCTGGGGGGGATCCTACGAGCAGTACTTC. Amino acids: CSAWGGSYEQYF.

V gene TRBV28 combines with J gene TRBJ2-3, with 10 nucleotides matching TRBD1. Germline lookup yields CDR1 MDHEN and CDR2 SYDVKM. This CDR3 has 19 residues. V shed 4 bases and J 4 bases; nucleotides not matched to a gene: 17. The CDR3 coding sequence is TGTGCCAGCAGTTCGATTACCGGGACAGGGGTCGGGAAGCCAGATACGCAGTATTTT. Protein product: CASSSITGTGVGKPDTQYF.

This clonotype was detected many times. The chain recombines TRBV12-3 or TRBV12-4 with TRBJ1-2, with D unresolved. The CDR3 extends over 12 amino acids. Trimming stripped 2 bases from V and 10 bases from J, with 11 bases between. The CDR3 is CASSLSGNSYTF. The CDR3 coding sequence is TGTGCCAGCAGTTTATCGGGGAACTCCTACACCTTC.

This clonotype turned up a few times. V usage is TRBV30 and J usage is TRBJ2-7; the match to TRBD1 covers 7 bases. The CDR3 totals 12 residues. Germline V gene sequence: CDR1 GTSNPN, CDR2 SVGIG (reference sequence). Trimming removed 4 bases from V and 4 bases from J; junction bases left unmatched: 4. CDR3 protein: CAWMGQPYEQYF. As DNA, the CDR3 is TGTGCCTGGATGGGACAGCCTTACGAGCAGTACTTC.

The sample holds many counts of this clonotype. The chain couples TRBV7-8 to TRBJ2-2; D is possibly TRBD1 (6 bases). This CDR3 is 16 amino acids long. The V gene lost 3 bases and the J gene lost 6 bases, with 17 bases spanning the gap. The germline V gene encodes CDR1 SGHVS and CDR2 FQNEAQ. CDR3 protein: CASSFRTELGPGELFF. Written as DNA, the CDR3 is TGTGCCAGCAGCTTCCGGACAGAACTCGGTCCCGGGGAGCTGTTTTTT. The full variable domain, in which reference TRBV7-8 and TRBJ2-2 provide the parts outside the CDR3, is GAGVSQSPRYKVAKRGQDVALRCDPISGHVSLFWYQQALGQGPEFLTYFQNEAQLDKSGLPSDRFFAERPEGSVSTLKIQRTQQEDSAVYLCASSFRTELGPGELFFGEGSRLTVL.

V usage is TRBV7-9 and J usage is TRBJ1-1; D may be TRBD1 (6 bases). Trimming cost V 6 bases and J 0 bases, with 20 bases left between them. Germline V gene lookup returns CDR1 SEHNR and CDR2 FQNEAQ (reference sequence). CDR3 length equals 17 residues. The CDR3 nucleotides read TGTGCCAGCAGTTCCACCGTAGCCCAGGGGTTGAACACTGAAGCTTTCTTT. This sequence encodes CASSSTVAQGLNTEAFF.

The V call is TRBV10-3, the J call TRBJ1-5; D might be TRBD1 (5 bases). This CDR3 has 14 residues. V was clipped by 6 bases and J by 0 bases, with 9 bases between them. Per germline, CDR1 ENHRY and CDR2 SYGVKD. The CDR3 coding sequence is TGTGCCATCAGGGAGGACATTAGCAATCAGCCCCAGCATTTT. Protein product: CAIREDISNQPQHF.

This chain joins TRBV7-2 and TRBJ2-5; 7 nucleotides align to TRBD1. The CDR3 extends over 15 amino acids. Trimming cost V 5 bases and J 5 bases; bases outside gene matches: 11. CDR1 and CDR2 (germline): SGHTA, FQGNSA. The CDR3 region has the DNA TGTGCCAGCAGCCCCACAGGGGCCCGCCCGGAGACCCAGTACTTC. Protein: CASSPTGARPETQYF.

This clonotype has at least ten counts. The CDR3 DNA is TGCGCCAGCGGGGACGCACCCTACGAGCAGTACTTC. This gives the protein CASGDAPYEQYF. This chain uses TRBV10-1 with TRBJ2-7, with D possibly called TRBD1 or TRBD2 (5 bases each). Per germline, CDR1 WNHNN and CDR2 SYGVQD (reference sequence). The CDR3 runs 12 residues. V was pared by 8 bases and J by 2 bases, with 10 bases between.

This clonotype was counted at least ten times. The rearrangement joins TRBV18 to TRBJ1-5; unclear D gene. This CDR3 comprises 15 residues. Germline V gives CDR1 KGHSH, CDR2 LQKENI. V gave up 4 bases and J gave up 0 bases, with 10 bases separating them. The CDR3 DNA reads TGTGCCAGCTCACTCTCGACGGATAGCAATCAGCCCCAGCATTTT. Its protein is CASSLSTDSNQPQHF.

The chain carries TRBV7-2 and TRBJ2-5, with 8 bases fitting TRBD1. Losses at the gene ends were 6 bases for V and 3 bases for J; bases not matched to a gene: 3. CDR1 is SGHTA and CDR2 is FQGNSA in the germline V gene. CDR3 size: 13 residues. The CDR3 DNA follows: TGTGCCAGCAGACAGGGGGGTAAAGAGACCCAGTACTTC. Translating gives CASRQGGKETQYF.

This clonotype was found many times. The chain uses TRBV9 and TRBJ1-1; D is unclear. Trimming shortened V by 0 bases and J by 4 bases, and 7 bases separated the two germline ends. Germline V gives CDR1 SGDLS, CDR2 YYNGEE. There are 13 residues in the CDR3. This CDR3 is CASSVGAATEAFF. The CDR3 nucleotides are TGTGCCAGCAGCGTAGGAGCCGCCACTGAAGCTTTCTTT.

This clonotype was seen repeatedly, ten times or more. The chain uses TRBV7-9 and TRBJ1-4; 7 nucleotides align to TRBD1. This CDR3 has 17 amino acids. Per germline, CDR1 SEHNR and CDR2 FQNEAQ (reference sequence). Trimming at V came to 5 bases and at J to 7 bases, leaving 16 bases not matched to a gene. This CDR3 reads CASSPGQVGISSEKLFF. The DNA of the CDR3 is TGTGCCAGCAGCCCAGGACAGGTCGGGATTTCTAGTGAAAAACTGTTTTTT.

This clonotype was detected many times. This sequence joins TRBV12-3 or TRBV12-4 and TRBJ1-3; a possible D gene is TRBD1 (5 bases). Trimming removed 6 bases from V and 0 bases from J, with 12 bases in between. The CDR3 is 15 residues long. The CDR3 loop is CASSQGPDSGNTIYF. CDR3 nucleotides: TGTGCCAGCAGCCAGGGACCGGACTCTGGAAACACCATATATTTT.